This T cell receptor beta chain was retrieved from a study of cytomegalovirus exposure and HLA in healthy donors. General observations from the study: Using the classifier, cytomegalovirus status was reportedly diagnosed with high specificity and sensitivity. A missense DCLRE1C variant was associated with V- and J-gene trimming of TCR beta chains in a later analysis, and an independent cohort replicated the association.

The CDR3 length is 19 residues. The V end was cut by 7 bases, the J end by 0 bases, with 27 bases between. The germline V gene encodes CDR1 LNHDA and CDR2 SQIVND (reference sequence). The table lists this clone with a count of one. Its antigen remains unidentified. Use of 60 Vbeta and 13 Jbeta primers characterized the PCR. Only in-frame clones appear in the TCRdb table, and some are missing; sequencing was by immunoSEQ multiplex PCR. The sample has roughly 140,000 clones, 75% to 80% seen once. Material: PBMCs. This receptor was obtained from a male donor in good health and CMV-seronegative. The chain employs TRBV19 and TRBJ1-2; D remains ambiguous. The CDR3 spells CASNLGGRKPAIPNYGYTF. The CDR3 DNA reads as TGTGCCAGTAACCTAGGTGGGAGAAAACCAGCTATTCCTAACTATGGCTACACCTTC.